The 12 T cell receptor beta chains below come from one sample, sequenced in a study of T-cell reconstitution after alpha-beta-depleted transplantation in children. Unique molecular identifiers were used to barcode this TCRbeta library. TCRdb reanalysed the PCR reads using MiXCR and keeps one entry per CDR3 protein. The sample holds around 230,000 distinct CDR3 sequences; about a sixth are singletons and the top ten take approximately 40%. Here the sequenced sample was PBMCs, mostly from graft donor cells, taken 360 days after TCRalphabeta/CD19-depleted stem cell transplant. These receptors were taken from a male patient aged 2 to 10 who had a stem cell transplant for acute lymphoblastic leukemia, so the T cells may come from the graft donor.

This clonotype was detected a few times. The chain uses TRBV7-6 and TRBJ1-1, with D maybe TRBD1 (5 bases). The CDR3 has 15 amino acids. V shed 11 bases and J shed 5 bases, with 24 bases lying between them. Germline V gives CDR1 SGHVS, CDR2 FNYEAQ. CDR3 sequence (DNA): TGTGCCCACGGGACGATAAAGGGCGAGAGAACTGAAGCTTTCTTT. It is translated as CAHGTIKGERTEAFF.

CDR3 region: CASSFSVYEQYF. The CDR3 DNA sequence: TGTGCCAGCAGTTTTTCAGTCTACGAGCAGTACTTC. The genes are TRBV6-2 or TRBV6-3 and TRBJ2-7; D unclear. Germline V CDR1 and CDR2: MNHEY, SVGEGT. The CDR3 is 12 amino acids. Trimming left V 4 bases short and J 3 bases short, with 7 bases between.

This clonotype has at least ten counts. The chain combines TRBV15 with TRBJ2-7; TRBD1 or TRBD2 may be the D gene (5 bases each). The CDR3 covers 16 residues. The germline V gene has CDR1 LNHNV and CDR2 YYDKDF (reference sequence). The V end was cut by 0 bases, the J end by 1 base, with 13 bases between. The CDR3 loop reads CATSRDVPGRSYEQYF. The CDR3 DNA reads TGTGCCACCAGCAGAGACGTCCCGGGACGGTCCTACGAGCAGTACTTC.

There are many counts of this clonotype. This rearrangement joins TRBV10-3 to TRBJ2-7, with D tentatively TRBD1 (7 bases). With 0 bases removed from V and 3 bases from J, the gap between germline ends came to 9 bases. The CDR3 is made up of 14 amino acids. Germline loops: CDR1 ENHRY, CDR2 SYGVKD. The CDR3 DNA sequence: TGTGCCATCAGTGAGTCGCGGGACAGCTACGAGCAGTACTTC. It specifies CAISESRDSYEQYF.

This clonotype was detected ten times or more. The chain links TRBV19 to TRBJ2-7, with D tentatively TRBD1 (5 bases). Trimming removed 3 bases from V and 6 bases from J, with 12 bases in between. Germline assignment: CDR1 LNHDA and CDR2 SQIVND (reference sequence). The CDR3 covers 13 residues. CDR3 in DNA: TGTGCCAGTAGTATTCGAACGCAGGGCGAGCAGTACTTC. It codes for CASSIRTQGEQYF.

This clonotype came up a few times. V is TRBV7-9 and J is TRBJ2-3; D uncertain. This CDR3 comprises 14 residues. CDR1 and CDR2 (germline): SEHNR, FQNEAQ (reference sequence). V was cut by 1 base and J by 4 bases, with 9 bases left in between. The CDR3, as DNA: TGTGCCAGCAGCTTAGGTCTACCCCCAGATACGCAGTATTTT. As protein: CASSLGLPPDTQYF.

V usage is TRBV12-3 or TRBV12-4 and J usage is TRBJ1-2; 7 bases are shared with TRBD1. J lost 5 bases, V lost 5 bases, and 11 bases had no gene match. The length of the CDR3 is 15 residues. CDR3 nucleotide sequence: TGTGCCAGCAGTCTCCAAGGACAGGATCCGTATGGCTACACCTTC. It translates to CASSLQGQDPYGYTF.

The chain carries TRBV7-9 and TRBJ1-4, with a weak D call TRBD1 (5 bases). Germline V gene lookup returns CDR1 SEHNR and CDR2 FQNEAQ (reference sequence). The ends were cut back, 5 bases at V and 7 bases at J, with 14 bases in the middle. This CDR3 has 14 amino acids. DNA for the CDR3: TGTGCCAGCAGCCCGCGGGACCGAAGTGAAAAACTGTTTTTT. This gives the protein CASSPRDRSEKLFF.

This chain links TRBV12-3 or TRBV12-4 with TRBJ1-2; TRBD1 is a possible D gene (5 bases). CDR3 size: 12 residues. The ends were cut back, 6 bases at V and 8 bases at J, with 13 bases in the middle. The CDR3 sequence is CASRRGDGGYTF. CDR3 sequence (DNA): TGTGCCAGCAGGCGGGGGGACGGAGGCTACACCTTC.

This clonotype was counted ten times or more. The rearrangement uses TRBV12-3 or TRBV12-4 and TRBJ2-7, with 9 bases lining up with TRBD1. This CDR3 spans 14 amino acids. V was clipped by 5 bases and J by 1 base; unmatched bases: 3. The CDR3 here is CASSPDRGSYEQYF. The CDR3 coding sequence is TGTGCCAGCAGTCCTGACAGGGGGTCCTACGAGCAGTACTTC.

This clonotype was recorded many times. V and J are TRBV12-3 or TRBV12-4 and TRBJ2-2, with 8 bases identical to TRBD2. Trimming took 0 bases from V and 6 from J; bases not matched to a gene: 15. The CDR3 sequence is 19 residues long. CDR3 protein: CASSLAPNWGSGMPGELFF. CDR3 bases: TGTGCCAGCAGTTTAGCGCCAAACTGGGGTAGCGGGATGCCCGGGGAGCTGTTTTTT.

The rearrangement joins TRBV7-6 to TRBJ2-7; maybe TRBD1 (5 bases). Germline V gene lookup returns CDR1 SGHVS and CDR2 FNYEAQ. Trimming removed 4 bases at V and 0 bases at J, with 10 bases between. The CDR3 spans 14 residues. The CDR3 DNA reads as TGTGCCAGCAGCTCAGACAGCCTCTCCTACGAGCAGTACTTC. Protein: CASSSDSLSYEQYF.